This paragraph reports one TCR beta chain. This entry is derived from a study of blood T cell repertoires in COVID-19. Study in general: COVID-19 samples from acute and convalescent phases originated in the United States, Italy and Spain.

How the authors handled the data: Amplified reference gene primers provided the basis for estimating nucleated cell counts. Generated by immunoSEQ multiplex PCR, the TCRdb table keeps only in-frame clones and is missing some. The D gene and trimming were derived from the DNA, and the V and J assignments and clone size from that table. The sample records roughly 330,000 clones, around 80% being singletons. The CDR3 length is 15 residues. Trimming took 5 bases from V and 4 from J; bases not matched to a gene: 7. In germline, CDR1 is SGHRS, CDR2 YFSETQ. The sequence came from a woman in her 50s with acute or convalescent COVID-19. The source material was peripheral blood. This chain connects TRBV5-1 to TRBJ2-5; TRBD1 matches 11 bases. In DNA, the CDR3 is TGCGCCAGCAGACCCGGGACAGGGGGAGGAGAGACCCAGTACTTC. This gives the protein CASRPGTGGGETQYF.